Included here is one T cell receptor beta chain sequence, with context. Its antigen is unknown. The input lacks base qualities; no much larger clone sits a single base away. CDR1 and CDR2 were assigned from the germline V gene as SGHAT and FQNNGV. The CDR3 numbers 16 residues from cysteine through phenylalanine. Only CDR3 DNA remains: 48 bases, in frame from the first base. Trimming removed 1 base from V and 2 bases from J, leaving 13 bases between the germline ends. The instrument given in TCRdb is Illumina NovaSeq 6000. cDNA libraries for TCRalpha and TCRbeta were prepared by 5'RACE using constant-segment primers, with sample barcodes and unique molecular identifiers added. RNA was extracted from every sample with Trizol reagent. The libraries were amplified in two PCR steps, and the second step added a second sample barcode and Illumina TruSeq adapters. The libraries were sequenced on an Illumina NovaSeq using 2 x 150 bp paired-end reads. In the paper's pipeline: The reads were demultiplexed and collapsed into UMI-guided consensus sequences using migec v1.2.7. With mixcr v2.1.11, UMI consensuses were aligned to TRA and TRB V and J templates and assembled into clonotypes. A clonotype was counted as expanded or contracted only when both edgeR and NoisET called the clonotype significant, with the noise models trained on biological replicates. For edgeR calls, a false discovery rate-adjusted p below 0.01 and a log2 fold-change threshold of 1 were applied. As an exploratory analysis of dynamics, max-normalized trajectories of the 1000 most abundant clonotypes were examined with PCA combined with hierarchical clustering. The CD4 or CD8 phenotype of responding clones was assigned using the separately sequenced CD4+ and CD8+ repertoires. TCRdb trimmed the raw reads at Q25, called clones with MiXCR and kept productive beta chains. Rows merge per CDR3 protein into single entries with the most common DNA and genes. For this entry, the V and J calls and clone size follow TCRdb and not the study's own pipeline. For this sample there are 470,000 or so distinct CDR3 sequences; roughly 18% appear just once. Under 25% of the sample lies in the top ten.

This sample is drawn from a study of T-cell memory formation after mild COVID-19 (dated by TCRdb to the early 2020s). At the level of the whole study: TCR sequence clusters from the two donors were largely donor specific. In two donors, T-cell clones that expanded and contracted after mild COVID-19 were followed by sequencing TCRalpha and TCRbeta repertoires longitudinally. Two young, previously healthy adult volunteers, one female and one male, were included in the cohort.

Ficoll-Paque density gradient centrifugation was the method used to isolate PBMCs. What the work shows at the level of the full study, not this receptor alone: The study included only a couple of mild cases, and larger cohorts that include severe cases with pre-infection samples were judged to be necessary. The detection of some responding clones in pre-infection memory suggests that pre-existing cross-reactive memory T cells joined the SARS-CoV-2 response. Clones that contracted from day 15 to 85 showed balanced CD4/CD8 phenotypes, whereas a second wave of clones that expanded from day 15 to 37 leaned towards CD4+. Whether the second-wave clones peaking on day 37 were SARS-CoV-2 specific was not confirmed. Contracting CD4+ clones were found mainly in CM and EM memory subsets, while CD8+ clones were enriched in EMRA.

The receptor's source is a man between 18 and 29 years old who had mild COVID-19 (a few samples of this study predate the infection). The sample titles of this study are shuffled in the database, so cell type and time point are left out; the donor was told from shared clones. The rearrangement combines TRBV11-2 with TRBJ2-3, and possibly TRBD2, on 6 matching bases. The sample consisted of PBMCs or a T cell subset sorted from them (not recorded which). The bases read TGTGCCAGCAGCTTAGGCACTAGCCGAGACACAGATACGCAGTATTTT. Translation gives CASSLGTSRDTDTQYF. Where the CDR3 stops, the reference TRBV11-2 and TRBJ2-3 genes take over; the full variable domain is EAGVAQSPRYKIIEKRQSVAFWCNPISGHATLYWYQQILGQGPKLLIQFQNNGVVDDSQLPKDRFSAERLKGVDSTLKIQPAKLEDSAVYLCASSLGTSRDTDTQYFGPGTRLTVL.